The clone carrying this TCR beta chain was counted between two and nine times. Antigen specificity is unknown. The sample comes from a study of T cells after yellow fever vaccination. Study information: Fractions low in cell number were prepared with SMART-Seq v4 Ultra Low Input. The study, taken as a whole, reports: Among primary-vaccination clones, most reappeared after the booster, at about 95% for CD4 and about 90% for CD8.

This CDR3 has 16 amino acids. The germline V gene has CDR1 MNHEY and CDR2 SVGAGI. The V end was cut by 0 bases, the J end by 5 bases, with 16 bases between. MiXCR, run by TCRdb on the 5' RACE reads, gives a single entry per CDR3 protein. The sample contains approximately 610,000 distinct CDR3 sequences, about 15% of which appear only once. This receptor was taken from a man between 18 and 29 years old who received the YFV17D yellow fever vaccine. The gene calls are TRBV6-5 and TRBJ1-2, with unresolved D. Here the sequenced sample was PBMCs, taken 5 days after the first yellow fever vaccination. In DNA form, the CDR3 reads TGTGCCAGCAGTTACTCGACGGTTTCAGTTGCGTATGGCTACACCTTC. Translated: CASSYSTVSVAYGYTF.